This T cell receptor beta chain was observed in a study of early T cells in non-severe SARS-CoV-2 infection (dated by TCRdb to the early 2020s). Broadly, across the study: Because TCR sequencing relied on bulk RNA taken from unsorted whole blood, pairing of alpha and beta chains was not possible. General conclusions and limits of the study: Matching against VDJdb was skewed toward anti-spike CD8 responses, likely underestimated virus-specific expansions, and missed private and CD4 specificities.

This was a case-control study nested in a cohort of healthcare workers in London, UK, who had nasopharyngeal swab PCR tests and blood samples taken every week. Healthcare workers were enrolled in the week of the UK lockdown, from 23 to 31 March 2020, and were followed every week for up to roughly 15 weeks. This clonotype was counted ten times or more. Its specific antigen is unknown. No quality values exist for individual bases; no much larger clone is one base distant. Libraries were constructed by 5' RACE. The sequencer was a NextSeq 500. The TCR library protocol attached unique molecular identifiers to individual cDNA molecules to correct for sequencing error and PCR bias. Both TCR alpha and beta chains were sequenced, and tight co-correlation was observed between alpha and beta sequence abundances in each sample. As for the original processing: Decombinator V4 was used to annotate TCR sequences for V gene, J gene and CDR3. Expanded TCRs were defined as changing significantly between any two time points under a Poisson model with p below 0.0001. TCR abundances were normalised to the total number of TCRs sequenced per sample and expressed as counts per million. MAIT TCRs were defined by TRAV1-2 paired with TRAJ12, TRAJ20 or TRAJ33, and iNKT TCRs by TRAV10 paired with TRAJ18. A search of VDJdb, accessed on 1 November 2021, was run for TCRs annotated to CMV, EBV and SARS-CoV-2, with TCRs annotated for multiple antigens excluded. TCRdb reprocessing: public reads trimmed at Q25 with fastp, clones called with MiXCR, in-frame beta chains kept. Every distinct CDR3 protein forms one entry, paired with its most common genes and DNA. Here the V and J calls rest on TCRdb's processing, not on the authors' analysis. The sample table shows under 45,000 distinct CDR3 sequences, and roughly 8% are seen once. The top ten clonotypes cover roughly 12% of the sample.

The germline V gene encodes CDR1 MGHRA and CDR2 YSYEKL. The CDR3 runs 14 amino acids, cysteine and phenylalanine included. Kept here is only the CDR3 DNA, which spans 42 bases and is read in frame from base 1. V is shortened by 3 bases, J by 5 bases, and the region joining them spans 13 bases. The sample consisted of whole blood, taken at baseline. This sequence originates from an adult who was a healthcare worker with PCR-confirmed SARS-CoV-2 infection or an uninfected control (not recorded which). The chain is encoded by TRBV4-1 joined to TRBJ1-1, and TRBD1 may be the D gene, going by 6 matching bases. The bases are TGCGCCAGCAGCCAGGGAAGGGGGGTTACTGAAGCTTTCTTT. Its product reads: CASSQGRGVTEAFF.